A selection of T cell receptor beta chains follows, all from one sample in a study of cytomegalovirus exposure and HLA in healthy donors. The data were produced by immunoSEQ multiplex PCR, yet TCRdb's version contains in-frame clones alone and is incomplete. The sample includes 250,000 to 350,000 clones, approximately 90% seen only once; the top ten take under 0.85%. The sequenced sample consisted of PBMCs. Receptors were obtained from a young woman in good health and CMV-seronegative. CDR3s leave out the opening cysteine and the closing phenylalanine or tryptophan.

cdr3_aa | v_call
ASSPGTDSGTEAF | TRBV18
AGHRGFDQPQH | TRBV28
ASSLGGASGRRTDTQY | TRBV7-2
ASSQDGENSNQPQH | TRBV4-3
ASSLVRLAVETQY | TRBV5-6
ASRHGETGVPGELF | TRBV5-1
ASSLKTDPANTGELF | TRBV5-1
ASSARTGFYNEQF | TRBV9
ASSSGLAGLYNEQF | TRBV27
ASSLRTGPYEQY | TRBV11-3
ASSIWGFAGNEKLF | TRBV28
ASSHDGGRADNEQF | TRBV4-3
ASSQAWLSTDTQY | TRBV4-1
ASRAGGGNRGYT | TRBV2
ASSPQGSDKNIQY | TRBV6-5
ASTWTGTASYEQY | TRBV7-9
ASSQDPASGMYNEQF | TRBV4-1
ASTGAGELF | TRBV5-1
ASSLAGVQYEQY | TRBV5-6
ASSPPVEGDTQY | TRBV9
ASSQTGGTEAF | TRBV5-1
ATTGTSNNEQF | TRBV2
ASSLLSGTEAF | TRBV6-1
ASSKEGSAYEQY | TRBV21-1
ASSPLGQGLYEQY | TRBV4-1
ASSPQSWNEQF | TRBV9
ASRITGTGINEKLF | TRBV2
ASSVNSGSRNEQF | TRBV9
SVGQGAYEQY | TRBV29-1